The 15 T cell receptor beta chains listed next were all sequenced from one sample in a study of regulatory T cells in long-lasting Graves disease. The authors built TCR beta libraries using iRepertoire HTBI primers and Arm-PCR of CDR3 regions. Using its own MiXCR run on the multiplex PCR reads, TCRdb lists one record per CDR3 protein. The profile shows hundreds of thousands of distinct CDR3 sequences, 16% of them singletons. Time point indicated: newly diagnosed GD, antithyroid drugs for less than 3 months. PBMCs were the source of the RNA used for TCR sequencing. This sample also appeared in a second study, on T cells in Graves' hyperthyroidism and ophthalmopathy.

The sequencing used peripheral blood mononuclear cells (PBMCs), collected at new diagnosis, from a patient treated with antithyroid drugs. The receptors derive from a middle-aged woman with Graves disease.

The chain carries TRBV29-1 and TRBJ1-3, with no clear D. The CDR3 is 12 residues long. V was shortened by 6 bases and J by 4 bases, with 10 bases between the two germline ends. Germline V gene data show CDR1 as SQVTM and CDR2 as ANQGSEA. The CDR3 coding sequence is TGCAGCGTCCGCGGTTCCGGAAACACCATATATTTT. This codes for CSVRGSGNTIYF.

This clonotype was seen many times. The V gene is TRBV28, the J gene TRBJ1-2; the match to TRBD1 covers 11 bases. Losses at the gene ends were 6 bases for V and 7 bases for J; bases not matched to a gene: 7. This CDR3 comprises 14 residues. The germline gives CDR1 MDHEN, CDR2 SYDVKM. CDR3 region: CASRAPGQGVGYTF. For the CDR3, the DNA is TGTGCCAGCAGGGCTCCGGGACAGGGGGTTGGCTACACCTTC.

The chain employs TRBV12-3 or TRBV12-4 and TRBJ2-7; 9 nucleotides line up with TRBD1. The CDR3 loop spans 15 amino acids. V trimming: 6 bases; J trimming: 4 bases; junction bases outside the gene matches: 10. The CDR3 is CASSPRDRVVYEQYF. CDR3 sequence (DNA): TGTGCCAGCAGCCCCAGGGACAGGGTAGTTTACGAGCAGTACTTC.

This CDR3 is CASSASGTGLGNTIYF. The CDR3, as DNA: TGTGCCAGCAGCGCTTCCGGGACAGGGCTTGGAAACACCATATATTTT. This sequence joins TRBV9 and TRBJ1-3, with 9 bases fitting TRBD1. The CDR3 consists of 16 residues. V gave up 3 bases and J gave up 3 bases; unmatched junction bases: 7. Germline CDR1 is SGDLS and CDR2 is YYNGEE.

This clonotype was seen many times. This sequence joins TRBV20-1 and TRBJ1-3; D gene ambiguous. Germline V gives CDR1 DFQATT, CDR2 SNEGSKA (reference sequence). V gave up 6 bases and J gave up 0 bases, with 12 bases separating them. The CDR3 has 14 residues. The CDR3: CSANDGLSGNTIYF. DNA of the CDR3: TGCAGTGCAAATGACGGACTCTCTGGAAACACCATATATTTT.

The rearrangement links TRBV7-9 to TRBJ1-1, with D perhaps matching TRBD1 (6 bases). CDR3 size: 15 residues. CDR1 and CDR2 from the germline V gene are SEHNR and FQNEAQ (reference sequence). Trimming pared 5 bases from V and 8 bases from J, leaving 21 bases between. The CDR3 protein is CASSAQGRVIQEAFF. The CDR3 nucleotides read TGTGCCAGCAGCGCACAGGGAAGGGTAATACAAGAAGCTTTCTTT.

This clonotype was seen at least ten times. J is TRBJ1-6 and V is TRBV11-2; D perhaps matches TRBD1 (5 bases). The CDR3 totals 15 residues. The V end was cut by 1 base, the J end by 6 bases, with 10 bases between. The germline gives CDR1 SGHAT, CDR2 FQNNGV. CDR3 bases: TGTGCCAGCAGCTTAGCGGGACCGATTAATTCACCCCTCCACTTT. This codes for CASSLAGPINSPLHF.

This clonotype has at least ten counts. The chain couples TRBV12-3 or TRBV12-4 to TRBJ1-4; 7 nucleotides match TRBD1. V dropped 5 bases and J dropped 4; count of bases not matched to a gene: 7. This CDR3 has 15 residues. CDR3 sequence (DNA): TGTGCCAGCAGTAATAGGGACAGACGTAATGAAAAACTGTTTTTT. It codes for CASSNRDRRNEKLFF.

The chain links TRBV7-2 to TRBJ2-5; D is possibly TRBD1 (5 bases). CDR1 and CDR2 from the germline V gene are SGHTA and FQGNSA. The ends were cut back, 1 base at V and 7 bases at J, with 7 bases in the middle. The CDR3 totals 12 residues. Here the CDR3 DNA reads TGTGCCAGCAGCTTAGGCCAGGGGACCCAGTACTTC. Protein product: CASSLGQGTQYF.

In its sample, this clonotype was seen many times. The CDR3 bases are TGCAGTGCTAGGTGGGGTGACAATCAGCCCCAGCATTTT. This gives the protein CSARWGDNQPQHF. The chain has TRBV20-1 and TRBJ1-5; D gene uncertain. The germline CDR1 and CDR2 sequences are DFQATT and SNEGSKA (reference sequence). The CDR3 has 13 amino acids. Trimming shortened V by 3 bases and J by 3 bases, and 9 bases separated the two germline ends.

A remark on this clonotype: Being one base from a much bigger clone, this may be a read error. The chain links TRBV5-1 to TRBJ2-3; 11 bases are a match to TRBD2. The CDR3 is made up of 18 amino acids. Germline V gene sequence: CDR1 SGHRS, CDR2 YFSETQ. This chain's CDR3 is CASGLQSGTSGRTDTQYF. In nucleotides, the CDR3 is TGCGCCAGCGGCTTACAATCCGGGACTAGCGGACGCACAGATACGCAGTATTTT. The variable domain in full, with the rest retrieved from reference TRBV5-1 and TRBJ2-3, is KAGVTQTPRYLIKTRGQQVTLSCSPISGHRSVSWYQQTPGQGLQFLFEYFSETQRNKGNFPGRFSGRQFSNSRSEMNVSTLELGDSALYLCASGLQSGTSGRTDTQYFGPGTRLTVL.

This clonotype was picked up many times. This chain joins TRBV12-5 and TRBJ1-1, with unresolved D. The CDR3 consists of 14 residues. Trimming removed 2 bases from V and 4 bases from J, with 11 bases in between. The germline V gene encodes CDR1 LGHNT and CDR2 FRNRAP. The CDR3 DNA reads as TGTGCTAGTGGTTTGTCCGGACGACCCACTGAAGCTTTCTTT. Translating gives CASGLSGRPTEAFF.

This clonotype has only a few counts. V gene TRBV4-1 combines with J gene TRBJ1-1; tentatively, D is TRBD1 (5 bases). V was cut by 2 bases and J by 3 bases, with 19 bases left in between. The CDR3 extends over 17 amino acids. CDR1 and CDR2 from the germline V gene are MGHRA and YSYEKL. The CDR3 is CASSQRLFRDLDTEAFF. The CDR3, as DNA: TGCGCCAGCAGCCAAAGACTCTTTAGGGACCTGGACACTGAAGCTTTCTTT.

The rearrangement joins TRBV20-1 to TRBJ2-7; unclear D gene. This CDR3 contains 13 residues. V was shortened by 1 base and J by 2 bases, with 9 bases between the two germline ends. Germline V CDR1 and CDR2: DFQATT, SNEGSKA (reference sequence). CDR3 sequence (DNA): TGCAGTGCTAGAGGCGCAGAGACCTACGAGCAGTACTTC. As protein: CSARGAETYEQYF.

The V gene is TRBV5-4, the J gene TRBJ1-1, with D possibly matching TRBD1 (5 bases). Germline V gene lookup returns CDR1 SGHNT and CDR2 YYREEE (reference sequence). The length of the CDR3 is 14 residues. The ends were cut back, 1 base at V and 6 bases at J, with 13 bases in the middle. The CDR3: CASSLRQPAPEAFF. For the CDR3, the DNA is TGTGCCAGCAGCTTGAGACAGCCCGCCCCTGAAGCTTTCTTT.